Below are 22 T cell receptor beta chains sequenced from a single sample in a study of blood T cell repertoires in COVID-19. Libraries were prepared by immunoSEQ multiplex PCR; TCRdb keeps only in-frame clonotypes and omits some of them. The table records 200,000 to 300,000 clones, about 93% of them present only once. The source material was peripheral blood. The receptor set was obtained from a man aged 30 to 39 with COVID-19, enrolled during active disease.

The chain carries TRBV3-1 (or the pseudogene TRBV3-2) and TRBJ2-5; D uncertain. The CDR3 extends over 16 amino acids. Looked up from germline, CDR1 is LGHDT and CDR2 is YNNKEL (reference sequence). The germline V and J ends were trimmed by 0 bases and 3 bases, with 14 bases remaining between them. CDR3 in amino acids: CASSQDWAGPEETQYF. The CDR3 bases are TGTGCCAGCAGCCAAGATTGGGCAGGTCCGGAAGAGACCCAGTACTTC.

This clone was recorded once. The chain has TRBV5-1 and TRBJ2-7; the D gene is possibly TRBD2 (7 bases). Trimming pared 0 bases from V and 3 bases from J, leaving 13 bases between. Germline values: CDR1 SGHRS, CDR2 YFSETQ. This CDR3 is 15 amino acids long. The DNA of the CDR3 is TGCGCCAGCAGCTTGGTAGGGGGGGTAGGCTACGAGCAGTACTTC. It yields the protein CASSLVGGVGYEQYF.

This chain uses TRBV7-9 with TRBJ2-5, with 11 positions matching TRBD2. Trimming removed 4 bases from V and 1 base from J; junction bases left unmatched: 5. Looked up from germline, CDR1 is SEHNR and CDR2 is FQNEAQ (reference sequence). This CDR3 is built from 16 residues. The CDR3 reads CASSSGLAALQETQYF. The CDR3 DNA is TGTGCCAGCAGCTCGGGACTAGCGGCGCTCCAAGAGACCCAGTACTTC.

V usage is TRBV6-6 and J usage is TRBJ2-7; TRBD1 aligns across 9 bases. Germline V gene sequence: CDR1 MNHNY, CDR2 SVGAGI (reference sequence). This CDR3 contains 14 residues. J lost 5 bases, V lost 5 bases, and 7 bases had no gene match. The DNA for the CDR3 is TGTGCCAGCAGTCCGGGACAGGGCGTGAACGAGCAGTACTTC. This gives the protein CASSPGQGVNEQYF.

The V call is TRBV15, the J call TRBJ2-3; perhaps TRBD2 as D (5 bases). The CDR3 spans 13 residues. V lost 6 bases to trimming and J lost 3 bases, with 10 bases between them. Germline CDR1 reads LNHNV; CDR2 reads YYDKDF (reference sequence). CDR3 in DNA: TGTGCCACCAGATATCGCGGGACAGATACGCAGTATTTT. This codes for CATRYRGTDTQYF.

The chain has TRBV5-6 and TRBJ1-2, with 7 bases identical to TRBD1. From germline, CDR1 is SGHDT and CDR2 YYEEEE. CDR3 length: 15 residues. The J segment lost 2 bases and the V segment lost 0 bases, leaving 4 bases of the junction unmatched. In DNA, the CDR3 is TGTGCCAGCAGCTTGGGGCAGGGGGGAAACTATGGCTACACCTTC. Its translation: CASSLGQGGNYGYTF.

This CDR3 is CASSQVERGVVTDTQYF. The DNA of the CDR3 is TGTGCCAGCAGCCAAGTGGAGCGGGGGGTTGTCACAGATACGCAGTATTTT. The chain has TRBV3-1 (or the pseudogene TRBV3-2) and TRBJ2-3; 9 bases fit TRBD2. After removal of 1 base from V and 2 bases from J, the junction contained 7 bases not matched to a gene. Germline CDR1 and CDR2: LGHDT and YNNKEL (reference sequence). This CDR3 region has 17 residues.

The J gene is TRBJ1-2, the V gene TRBV29-1; a weak D match, TRBD1 (6 bases). The CDR3 length is 15 residues. Trimming shortened V by 3 bases and J by 4 bases, and 18 bases separated the two germline ends. Germline V gene data show CDR1 as SQVTM and CDR2 as ANQGSEA. CDR3 DNA: TGCAGCGTTGACCAACAGGGTAGTGGGAGCTATGGCTACACCTTC. Amino acid sequence: CSVDQQGSGSYGYTF.

This chain connects TRBV7-3 to TRBJ2-1, with 7 bases lining up with TRBD2. CDR3 size: 17 residues. V was pared by 5 bases and J by 12 bases, with 22 bases of the junction left unmatched. CDR1 and CDR2 from the germline V gene are SGHTA and FQGTGA. Written as DNA, the CDR3 is TGTGCCAGCAGCCGGGGCCCGGGACTAACTCTACAGGACGGGCAGTTCTTC. As protein: CASSRGPGLTLQDGQFF.

CDR3 amino acids: CASSTWGDGQPQHF. Here the CDR3 DNA reads TGTGCCAGCAGTACATGGGGGGATGGTCAGCCCCAGCATTTT. This chain links TRBV6-5 with TRBJ1-5, with D perhaps TRBD1 (5 bases). Trimming cost V 5 bases and J 6 bases, with 14 bases left between them. Germline CDR1 is MNHEY and CDR2 is SVGAGI. The CDR3 length is 14 residues.

This chain links TRBV7-6 with TRBJ2-7; TRBD2 aligns across 14 bases. This CDR3 is 15 amino acids long. After removal of 5 bases from V and 4 bases from J, the junction contained 4 bases not matched to a gene. CDR1 is SGHVS and CDR2 is FNYEAQ in the germline V gene. The chain's CDR3 is CASSETSGGAYEQYF. Written as DNA, the CDR3 is TGTGCCAGCAGCGAGACTAGCGGGGGGGCGTACGAGCAGTACTTC.

This clone was found a few times. The V gene is TRBV7-9, the J gene TRBJ1-2; 8 positions match TRBD1. CDR1 and CDR2 from the germline V gene are SEHNR and FQNEAQ (reference sequence). The V gene end was trimmed by 4 bases and the J gene end by 5 bases; junction bases not matched to a gene: 9. There are 15 residues in the CDR3. In DNA form, the CDR3 reads TGTGCCAGCAGCTCTAGACCGGGACAGGAATATGGCTACACCTTC. It yields the protein CASSSRPGQEYGYTF.

The V and J genes are TRBV3-1 (or the pseudogene TRBV3-2) and TRBJ2-7, with a tentative D call TRBD1 (6 bases). Germline V gives CDR1 LGHDT, CDR2 YNNKEL (reference sequence). CDR3 length: 14 amino acids. V was cut by 4 bases and J by 3 bases, with 13 bases left in between. Here the CDR3 reads CASSLYEGVYEQYF. The CDR3 bases are TGTGCCAGCAGCCTTTACGAGGGGGTCTACGAGCAGTACTTC.

The chain is built from TRBV3-1 (or the pseudogene TRBV3-2) and TRBJ1-1, with TRBD1 as a possible D gene (6 bases). The CDR3 contains 14 residues. Trimming removed 1 base from V and 3 bases from J, with 9 bases in between. Per germline, CDR1 LGHDT and CDR2 YNNKEL (reference sequence). The CDR3 spells CASSQARGDTEAFF. The CDR3 DNA reads TGTGCCAGCAGCCAAGCCAGGGGAGACACTGAAGCTTTCTTT.

The chain uses TRBV9 and TRBJ2-5, with 9 nucleotides matching TRBD1. Germline CDR1 and CDR2: SGDLS and YYNGEE. The CDR3 has 15 amino acids. Trimming at V came to 4 bases and at J to 4 bases, leaving 8 bases not matched to a gene. The CDR3 DNA follows: TGTGCCAGCAGCACCCCGGGACAGGGAAGAGAGACCCAGTACTTC. It codes for CASSTPGQGRETQYF.

This chain connects TRBV5-1 to TRBJ2-5; 10 bases agree with TRBD2. The V segment lost 1 base and the J segment 1 base; nucleotides outside the gene matches: 1. This CDR3 is built from 15 residues. Germline V gives CDR1 SGHRS, CDR2 YFSETQ. The CDR3 nucleotides read TGCGCCAGCAGCTTGAAGCGGGGGGGCCAAGAGACCCAGTACTTC. Its protein is CASSLKRGGQETQYF.

V usage is TRBV5-6 and J usage is TRBJ2-2; 12 bases fit TRBD1. The CDR3 is 15 residues long. Germline-derived CDR1 and CDR2 are SGHDT and YYEEEE. Trimming cost V 4 bases and J 6 bases; bases outside gene matches: 4. CDR3 residues: CASSRGQGAAGELFF. The CDR3 DNA reads TGTGCCAGCAGCCGGGGACAGGGGGCGGCCGGGGAGCTGTTTTTT.

The chain carries TRBV18 and TRBJ2-7, with TRBD1 matching 10 bases. The CDR3 is 13 residues long. Trimming removed 5 bases from V and 2 bases from J; junction bases left unmatched: 0. In germline, CDR1 is KGHSH, CDR2 LQKENI. The CDR3: CASSGQGAYEQYF. In DNA form, the CDR3 reads TGTGCCAGCTCAGGACAGGGGGCCTACGAGCAGTACTTC. Drawing the rest from reference TRBV18 and TRBJ2-7, the complete variable domain is NAGVMQNPRHLVRRRGQEARLRCSPMKGHSHVYWYRQLPEEGLKFMVYLQKENIIDESGMPKERFSAEFPKEGPSILRIQQVVRGDSAAYFCASSGQGAYEQYFGPGTRLTVT.

The chain couples TRBV3-1 (or the pseudogene TRBV3-2) to TRBJ2-7; 8 nucleotides line up with TRBD1. Trimming removed 2 bases from V and 3 bases from J; junction bases left unmatched: 9. This CDR3 is built from 16 residues. Germline V gene sequence: CDR1 LGHDT, CDR2 YNNKEL (reference sequence). The CDR3 bases are TGTGCCAGCAGCCAACTGACAGGGGAACAACACTACGAGCAGTACTTC. Protein product: CASSQLTGEQHYEQYF.

J is TRBJ2-2 and V is TRBV2, with TRBD1 as a possible D gene (6 bases). The V gene lost 7 bases and the J gene lost 5 bases, with 14 bases spanning the gap. The length of the CDR3 is 14 residues. The germline gives CDR1 SNHLY, CDR2 FYNNEI. CDR3 in DNA: TGTGCCAGCACGGACAGAGGCGAGACCGGGGAGCTGTTTTTT. Protein: CASTDRGETGELFF. The full variable domain, its missing parts supplied by reference TRBV2 and TRBJ2-2, is EPEVTQTPSHQVTQMGQEVILRCVPISNHLYFYWYRQILGQKVEFLVSFYNNEISEKSEIFDDQFSVERPDGSNFTLKIRSTKLEDSAMYFCASTDRGETGELFFGEGSRLTVL.

The CDR3 nucleotides are TGCGCCAGCAGCCAAGGACAGAACACAGATACGCAGTATTTT. It yields the protein CASSQGQNTDTQYF. This chain uses TRBV4-1 with TRBJ2-3; the D gene is possibly TRBD1 (5 bases). This CDR3 comprises 14 residues. Germline V CDR1 and CDR2: MGHRA, YSYEKL. V was cut by 1 base and J by 2 bases, with 7 bases left in between.

This sequence joins TRBV18 and TRBJ2-5; D may be TRBD2 (6 bases). Trimming left V 2 bases short and J 0 bases short, with 7 bases between. CDR3 length equals 14 residues. CDR1 is KGHSH and CDR2 is LQKENI in the germline V gene. The CDR3, as DNA: TGTGCCAGCTCACCAAGCGGGTACCAAGAGACCCAGTACTTC. The encoded protein is CASSPSGYQETQYF.